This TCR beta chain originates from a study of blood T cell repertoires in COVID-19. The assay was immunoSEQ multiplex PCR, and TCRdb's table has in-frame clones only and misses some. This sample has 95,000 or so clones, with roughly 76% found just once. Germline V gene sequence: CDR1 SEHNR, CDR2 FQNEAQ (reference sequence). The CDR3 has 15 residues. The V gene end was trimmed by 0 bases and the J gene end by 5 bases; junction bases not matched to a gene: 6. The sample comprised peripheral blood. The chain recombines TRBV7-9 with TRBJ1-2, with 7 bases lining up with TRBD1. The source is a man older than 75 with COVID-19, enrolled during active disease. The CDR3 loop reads CASSLATGVFYGYTF. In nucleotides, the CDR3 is TGTGCCAGCAGCTTAGCCACAGGGGTCTTTTATGGCTACACCTTC.